Listed below are T cell receptor beta chains from one sample, sequenced in a study of blood T cell repertoires in COVID-19. Clones were sequenced by immunoSEQ multiplex PCR, and TCRdb holds only the in-frame ones, with some missing. The table lists roughly 150,000 clones, 86% of them singletons. Sequenced: PBMCs or T cells enriched from blood (not recorded which). These receptors all come from a man in his fifties or sixties who had recovered from COVID-19. The CDR3 runs from the conserved cysteine through the conserved F or W. The D gene is left open where the match is weak. Some rows have no size entry. The others give once, few or many, or a class for an expanded clone.

TRBV3-1/TRBV3-2	TRBD1	NA	15	TRBJ1-6	CASSLTGGDNSPLHF	TGTGCCAGCAGCCTTACAGGGGGCGATAATTCACCCCTCCACTTT
TRBV4-2	TRBD2	NA	14	TRBJ2-5	CASSQELARGTQYF	TGTGCCAGCAGCCAAGAACTAGCGAGGGGGACCCAGTACTTC
TRBV15	NA	NA	14	TRBJ2-1	CATSNNRGYNEQFF	TGTGCCACCAGCAACAATAGAGGCTACAATGAGCAGTTCTTC
TRBV18	TRBD1	NA	13	TRBJ2-7	CASSPGTAYEQYF	TGTGCCAGCTCACCCGGGACAGCCTACGAGCAGTACTTC
TRBV3-1/TRBV3-2	NA	NA	16	TRBJ2-2	CASSLNQGLWTGELFF	TGTGCCAGCAGCTTGAACCAGGGGTTATGGACCGGGGAGCTGTTTTTT
TRBV3-1/TRBV3-2	TRBD2	NA	16	TRBJ2-1	CASSQESSGRLGEQFF	TGTGCCAGCAGCCAAGAGTCAAGCGGGAGGCTTGGTGAGCAGTTCTTC
TRBV19	NA	NA	14	TRBJ2-7	CASSMSGRRYEQYF	TGTGCCAGTAGTATGTCCGGGAGACGCTACGAGCAGTACTTC
TRBV7-2	NA	NA	13	TRBJ1-2	CASSLGPQWGYTF	TGTGCCAGCAGCTTAGGGCCTCAGTGGGGCTACACCTTC
TRBV6-1	NA	NA	14	TRBJ1-5	CASSDRGLNQPQHF	TGTGCCAGCAGTGATAGGGGTCTGAATCAGCCCCAGCATTTT
TRBV9	NA	NA	14	TRBJ2-1	CASSSNVYYNEQFF	TGTGCCAGCTCTAGCAATGTATACTACAATGAGCAGTTCTTC
TRBV5-1	TRBD1	NA	13	TRBJ1-1	CASSQATGAEAFF	TGCGCCAGCAGCCAAGCTACAGGGGCGGAAGCTTTCTTT
TRBV6-5	TRBD1	once	15	TRBJ1-6	CASSPMGQRISPLHF	TGTGCCAGCAGTCCGATGGGACAGAGGATTTCACCCCTCCACTTT
TRBV5-6	TRBD1	few	13	TRBJ2-5	CASSEGAQEAQYF	TGTGCCAGCAGCGAGGGGGCCCAGGAGGCCCAGTACTTC
TRBV7-3	NA	NA	13	TRBJ1-1	CASSLTPRTEAFF	TGTGCCAGCAGCTTAACCCCCCGCACTGAAGCTTTCTTT
TRBV21-1	NA	NA	19	TRBJ2-7	CASSNCIGQKGVVLGEQYF	TGTGCCAGCAGCAATTGTATCGGACAGAAGGGGGTGGTTCTCGGGGAGCAGTACTTC
TRBV7-2	NA	NA	17	TRBJ1-2	CASSLHATSGGGYGYTF	TGTGCCAGCAGCCTCCATGCTACGTCCGGCGGGGGCTATGGCTACACCTTC
TRBV5-1	NA	NA	13	TRBJ2-5	CASSSYKKETQYF	TGCGCCAGCAGCTCTTACAAGAAAGAGACCCAGTACTTC
TRBV29-1	TRBD1	NA	11	TRBJ2-1	CSADRGNEQFF	TGCAGCGCCGACAGGGGCAATGAGCAGTTCTTC
TRBV18	TRBD1	NA	14	TRBJ1-2	CASSQGTDLYGYTF	TGTGCCAGCTCACAAGGGACAGACCTATATGGCTACACCTTC
TRBV12-3/TRBV12-4	TRBD1	NA	13	TRBJ2-2	CACDRVETGELFF	TGTGCCTGCGACAGGGTGGAGACCGGGGAGCTGTTTTTT
TRBV5-1	NA	once	13	TRBJ2-5	CASMVGGQETQYF	TGCGCCAGCATGGTCGGAGGTCAAGAGACCCAGTACTTC
TRBV28	TRBD2	NA	15	TRBJ2-5	CASSSGGLARETQYF	TGTGCCAGCAGCAGCGGGGGGCTAGCAAGGGAGACCCAGTACTTC
TRBV29-1	TRBD1	few	15	TRBJ1-3	CSVGQAVGPGNTIYF	TGCAGCGTAGGACAGGCGGTGGGGCCTGGAAACACCATATATTTT
TRBV6-1	TRBD1	NA	14	TRBJ1-2	CASSEPGQLYGYTF	TGTGCCAGCAGTGAACCGGGACAGCTCTATGGCTACACCTTC
TRBV6-5	NA	NA	13	TRBJ1-2	CASRSGENYGYTF	TGTGCCAGCAGATCAGGGGAGAACTATGGCTACACCTTC
TRBV9	TRBD2	NA	16	TRBJ2-7	CASSPMGLAGGYEQYF	TGTGCCAGCAGCCCAATGGGACTAGCGGGAGGATACGAGCAGTACTTC
TRBV6-5	TRBD1	NA	15	TRBJ2-1	CASSSQGTGGNEQFF	TGTGCCAGCAGTTCACAGGGGACAGGGGGCAATGAGCAGTTCTTC
TRBV11-1	NA	once	13	TRBJ2-5	CASSLDEEETQYF	TGTGCCAGCAGCTTAGATGAGGAGGAGACCCAGTACTTC
TRBV4-2	NA	NA	14	TRBJ2-5	CASSRSGRLETQYF	TGTGCCAGCAGCCGTTCGGGAAGATTAGAGACCCAGTACTTC
TRBV5-1	TRBD2	once	16	TRBJ2-2	CASSPSSGGNTGELFF	TGCGCCAGCAGCCCTTCGAGCGGGGGAAACACCGGGGAGCTGTTTTTT
TRBV24-1	NA	NA	12	TRBJ2-3	CATSGSRDTQYF	TGTGCCACCAGTGGGTCTAGAGATACGCAGTATTTT
TRBV24-1	TRBD2	NA	13	TRBJ2-3	CATGAGSTDTQYF	TGTGCCACCGGAGCGGGAAGCACAGATACGCAGTATTTT
TRBV28	TRBD1	NA	16	TRBJ1-4	CASSLYGTGSNEKLFF	TGTGCCAGCAGTTTATACGGGACAGGGTCTAATGAAAAACTGTTTTTT
TRBV2	NA	few	15	TRBJ1-3	CASSAEQGGGNTIYF	TGTGCCAGCAGTGCAGAACAGGGCGGTGGAAACACCATATATTTT
TRBV18	TRBD1	NA	15	TRBJ1-5	CASSPGTDSNQPQHF	TGTGCCAGCTCACCGGGGACAGATAGCAATCAGCCCCAGCATTTT
TRBV5-6	TRBD2	NA	14	TRBJ2-1	CASSRLAFRNEQFF	TGTGCCAGCAGCCGACTAGCTTTTAGAAATGAGCAGTTCTTC
TRBV7-9	TRBD1	NA	15	TRBJ2-7	CASSQRRTGYYEQYF	TGTGCCAGCAGCCAAAGAAGGACAGGGTACTACGAGCAGTACTTC
TRBV6-5	TRBD1	NA	13	TRBJ2-7	CASSWDRYYEQYF	TGTGCCAGCAGTTGGGACAGATACTACGAGCAGTACTTC
TRBV14	NA	NA	16	TRBJ1-3	CASSQWTGISGNTIYF	TGTGCCAGCAGCCAATGGACGGGAATCTCTGGAAACACCATATATTTT